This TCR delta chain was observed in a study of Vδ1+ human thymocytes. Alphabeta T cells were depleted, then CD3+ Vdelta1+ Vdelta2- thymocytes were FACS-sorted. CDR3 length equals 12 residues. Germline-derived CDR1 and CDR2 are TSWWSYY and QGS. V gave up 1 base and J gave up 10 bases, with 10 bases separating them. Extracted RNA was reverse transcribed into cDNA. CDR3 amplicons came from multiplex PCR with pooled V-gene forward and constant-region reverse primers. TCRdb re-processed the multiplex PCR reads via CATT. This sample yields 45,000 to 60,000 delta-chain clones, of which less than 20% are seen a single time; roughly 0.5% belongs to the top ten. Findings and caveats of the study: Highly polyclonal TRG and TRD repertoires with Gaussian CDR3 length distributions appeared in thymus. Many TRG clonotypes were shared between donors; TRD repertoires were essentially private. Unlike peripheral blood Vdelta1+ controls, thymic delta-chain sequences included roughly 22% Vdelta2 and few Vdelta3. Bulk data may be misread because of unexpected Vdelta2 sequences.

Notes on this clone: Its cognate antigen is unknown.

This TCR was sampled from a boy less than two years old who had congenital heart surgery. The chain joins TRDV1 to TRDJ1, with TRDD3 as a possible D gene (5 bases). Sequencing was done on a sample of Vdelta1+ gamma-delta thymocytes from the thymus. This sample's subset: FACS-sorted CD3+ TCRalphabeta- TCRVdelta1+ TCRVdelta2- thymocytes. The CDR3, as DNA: TGTGCTCTTGGGGAACGTATCGGGGGACTCATCTTT. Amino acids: CALGERIGGLIF.